This T cell receptor (beta chain) was recovered during a study of CD8 T cells in ankylosing spondylitis. General study findings and limits: In the blood and synovial fluid of reactive arthritis, some motif variants had been previously reported.

From germline, CDR1 is LGHDT and CDR2 YNNKEL (reference sequence). This CDR3 is built from 12 residues. V was pared by 11 bases and J by 2 bases, with 3 bases of the junction left unmatched. This clonotype was counted many times. Its matching antigen is unknown. Scientists made TCR beta libraries using quantitative 5'-RACE with molecular barcodes. Using its own MiXCR run on the 5' RACE reads, TCRdb lists one record per CDR3 protein. This table has approximately 250,000 distinct CDR3 sequences, 20% to 30% appearing once. The source material was blood, either unsorted or a sorted T cell fraction (not recorded which). The chain carries TRBV3-1 and TRBJ1-5; 7 bases are a match to TRBD1. The sequence was obtained from a male donor with ankylosing spondylitis or in good health (not recorded which). The CDR3 protein is CAVGQGNQPQHF. DNA of the CDR3: TGTGCCGTAGGACAGGGCAATCAGCCCCAGCATTTT.